This T cell receptor (beta chain) was recovered during a study of a mutant IDH1 vaccine in newly diagnosed glioma. About the study: Sex among treated patients split about 60% male, 37.5% female; mean age was roughly 40 years. Patients' prior therapy spanned radiotherapy, temozolomide, or both; most underwent both. Findings and caveats of the study: Apparently, pseudoprogression bore no relation to changes among the top peripheral T cell clonotypes.

Time point here: week 5, during vaccination. Vaccine doses each comprised 300 ug of mutant IDH1 20-mer peptide, with topical imiquimod. New WHO grade 3 or 4 astrocytomas that were IDH1-mutant and ATRX-lost had been found in donors. Assay used: immunoSEQ multiplex PCR; TCRdb lists only in-frame clones, some missing. This sample carries about 51,000 clones, just under 80% of them seen once, and the ten largest clones take roughly 5.2%. A remark on this clone: What it binds is unknown.

The CDR3 runs 16 residues. Trimming pared 2 bases from V and 6 bases from J, leaving 19 bases between. CDR1 is MNHEY and CDR2 is SMNVEV in the germline V gene (reference sequence). Specimen: PBMCs, collected from a glioma patient whose treatment included an IDH1 peptide vaccine. The origin of this receptor is a man between 45 and 60 years old with glioma. The chain joins TRBV27 to TRBJ2-5, with D perhaps matching TRBD2 (5 bases). The CDR3 nucleotides are TGTGCCAGCAGTTTAACTAGGACGGGAATCAAGAAGACCCAGTACTTC. Encoded protein: CASSLTRTGIKKTQYF.